The 14 T cell receptor beta chains listed next were all sequenced from one sample in a study of CD8 T cells in ankylosing spondylitis. TCRdb independently ran MiXCR on the 5' RACE reads; one entry per CDR3 protein. The data show around 890,000 distinct CDR3 sequences, roughly 12% seen once. General observations from the study: Among TCR beta sequences, a motif of fewer than 10 highly homologous variants appeared characteristic of ankylosing spondylitis blood.

Antigen specificity for these receptors is unknown. The specimen was blood, either unsorted or a sorted T cell fraction (not recorded which). The source of these receptors is a male donor with ankylosing spondylitis.

The rearrangement uses TRBV7-2 and TRBJ2-2, with a possible D match to TRBD1 (5 bases). V was clipped by 5 bases and J by 2 bases, with 15 bases between them. This CDR3 is 16 amino acids long. CDR1 is SGHTA and CDR2 is FQGNSA in the germline V gene. CDR3 in DNA: TGTGCCAGCAGCACTCGCCCAAGGGGAAACACCGGGGAGCTGTTTTTT. As protein: CASSTRPRGNTGELFF.

This clonotype occurred a few times. The V gene is TRBV20-1, the J gene TRBJ1-5; TRBD1 is a possible D gene (5 bases). This CDR3 contains 14 residues. Trimming pared 5 bases from V and 0 bases from J, leaving 11 bases between. Germline CDR1 reads DFQATT; CDR2 reads SNEGSKA (reference sequence). The CDR3, as DNA: TGCAGTGCTCCCGGGACGGTTAGCAATCAGCCCCAGCATTTT. Translating gives CSAPGTVSNQPQHF.

This clonotype was observed at least ten times. CDR3 protein: CSARRGTGVQPQHF. CDR3 bases: TGCAGTGCTAGAAGGGGGACAGGGGTTCAGCCCCAGCATTTT. The chain combines TRBV20-1 with TRBJ1-5; the match to TRBD1 covers 10 bases. With V trimmed by 2 bases and J by 6 bases, 4 bases remained unmatched. CDR3 length equals 14 residues. Germline loops: CDR1 DFQATT, CDR2 SNEGSKA (reference sequence).

This clonotype was picked up a small number of times. This sequence joins TRBV20-1 and TRBJ1-5; D unclear. V lost 3 bases and J 6 bases, leaving 15 bases between the germline ends. The CDR3 runs 14 residues. CDR1 and CDR2 (germline): DFQATT, SNEGSKA (reference sequence). This chain's CDR3 is CSAREPQTTQPQHF. CDR3 nucleotide sequence: TGCAGTGCTAGGGAGCCCCAAACTACTCAGCCCCAGCATTTT.

This clonotype was counted at least ten times. The chain joins TRBV27 to TRBJ2-6; 8 positions agree with TRBD1. From germline, CDR1 is MNHEY and CDR2 SMNVEV (reference sequence). After removal of 5 bases from V and 0 bases from J, the junction contained 0 bases not matched to a gene. The CDR3 extends over 15 amino acids. In DNA, the CDR3 is TGTGCCAGCAGTACAGGGGGCTCTGGGGCCAACGTCCTGACTTTC. Translation: CASSTGGSGANVLTF.

This clonotype was counted a few times. This sequence joins TRBV7-9 and TRBJ1-2; tentative D call: TRBD1 (5 bases). The CDR3 spans 14 residues. V was trimmed by 6 bases and J by 4 bases, leaving 15 bases between them. Germline values: CDR1 SEHNR, CDR2 FQNEAQ (reference sequence). CDR3 region: CASSTPRQIYGYTF. CDR3 in DNA: TGTGCCAGCAGTACCCCGAGACAGATCTATGGCTACACCTTC.

About this clonotype: Being one base from a much bigger clone, this may be a read error. The chain employs TRBV29-1 and TRBJ1-1, with D possibly being TRBD1 (6 bases). V gave up 3 bases and J gave up 5 bases, with 19 bases separating them. The CDR3 runs 15 residues. Per germline, CDR1 SQVTM and CDR2 ANQGSEA. The CDR3, as DNA: TGCAGCGTTGATCCTCGGGGGCGAGTAGGGACTGAAGCTTTCTTT. It translates to CSVDPRGRVGTEAFF.

This clonotype was seen more than once but under ten times. The chain carries TRBV20-1 and TRBJ1-2; D is uncertain. CDR1 is DFQATT and CDR2 is SNEGSKA in the germline V gene (reference sequence). Trimming took off 0 bases at V and 4 bases at J, with 15 bases between the two ends. The CDR3 has 15 residues. CDR3 nucleotides: TGCAGTGCTAGAGATAGGTGGACCCCCGGCTATGGCTACACCTTC. Residues: CSARDRWTPGYGYTF.

This clonotype came up a few times. CDR3 DNA sequence: TGCAGTGCTCCTCTCCCGGGACGAACAGATACGCAGTATTTT. Protein: CSAPLPGRTDTQYF. The rearrangement uses TRBV20-1 and TRBJ2-3; D possibly matches TRBD1 or TRBD2 (5 bases each). The germline gives CDR1 DFQATT, CDR2 SNEGSKA (reference sequence). Trimming shortened V by 5 bases and J by 3 bases, and 15 bases separated the two germline ends. The length of the CDR3 is 14 residues.

The rearrangement links TRBV10-3 to TRBJ1-1, with D perhaps TRBD1 (6 bases). Trimming took 6 bases from V and 6 from J, leaving 17 bases between them. This CDR3 spans 14 amino acids. CDR1 is ENHRY and CDR2 is SYGVKD in the germline V gene. The CDR3 region has the DNA TGTGCCATCAGGGGATCCGGGACATCCCCTGAAGCTTTCTTT. Its protein product is CAIRGSGTSPEAFF.

This clonotype was detected once. The chain has TRBV5-1 and TRBJ2-3; D perhaps matches TRBD1 (5 bases). Germline V gene lookup returns CDR1 SGHRS and CDR2 YFSETQ. The length of the CDR3 is 15 residues. With 0 bases removed from V and 4 bases from J, the gap between germline ends came to 12 bases. For the CDR3, the DNA is TGCGCCAGCAGCTTGGCCCTTTACAGGTCAGATACGCAGTATTTT. Translated: CASSLALYRSDTQYF.

This clonotype was picked up a small number of times. At one end, the junction sequence differs from germline, possibly due to a read error. The V gene is TRBV7-7, the J gene TRBJ2-5; TRBD2 matches at 9 bases. This CDR3 has 15 residues. CDR1 and CDR2 from the germline V gene are SSHAT and FNYEAQ (reference sequence). CDR3 sequence reads: CASSFLAGLGETQYF. The CDR3 nucleotides read TGTGCTAGCAGCTTCCTAGCGGGACTTGGAGAGACCCAGTACTTC.

The J gene is TRBJ2-7, the V gene TRBV4-2, with D perhaps TRBD2 (5 bases). Germline V gene sequence: CDR1 LGHNA, CDR2 YNFKEQ. This CDR3 spans 14 amino acids. Trimming removed 1 base at V and 2 bases at J, with 9 bases between. The CDR3 coding sequence is TGTGCCAGCAGCCAAGCGAGGGAGCCCTACGAGCAGTACTTC. This codes for CASSQAREPYEQYF.

This clonotype appeared a few times. V and J are TRBV10-1 and TRBJ1-1; tentative D call: TRBD1 (5 bases). Trimming shortened V by 1 base and J by 0 bases, and 9 bases separated the two germline ends. The CDR3 is 15 residues long. Germline V gene data show CDR1 as WNHNN and CDR2 as SYGVQD (reference sequence). Written as DNA, the CDR3 is TGCGCCAGCAGTGAGTACGGCAGGGTGAACACTGAAGCTTTCTTT. Its translation is CASSEYGRVNTEAFF.